This TCR beta chain was obtained from a study of shared clonotypes between healthy human individuals (dated by TCRdb to about 2020). Some background on the complete study: Three men and two women, aged 18 to 49 years, made up the cohort. To increase sequencing depth and limit assay-specific biases, TCR repertoire library preparation and sequencing were carried out by different laboratories using diverse techniques. Blood TCR repertoires of a handful of healthy adults were deeply sequenced to estimate repertoire size and the extent of clonotype sharing between individuals. Per donor, leukapheresis produced somewhere between about 0.8 and 9 billion PBMCs. For each donor, CD4 naive and CD4 memory were each run on three plates, CD8 naive on two plates, and CD8 memory on one plate. On the study overall, not on this receptor specifically: Rarefaction of sorted-subset datasets indicated incomplete sequencing despite the large sequencing depth. Estimated clonotype richness was generally larger for naive than for memory subsets. Based on pairwise subsampling, the degree of clonotype sharing among donors was expected to be affected by sequencing depth. When several donors were compared, the shared fraction of clonotypes was around 5.1% for naive CD4, roughly 3.4% for naive CD8, 2.3% for memory CD4, and around 0.37% for memory CD8. Clonotypes shared by all four sorted-subset donors showed higher generation probabilities than non-shared clonotypes. Sampling was restricted to blood, and TCR repertoires in tissue are likely to differ from TCR repertoires in blood. Because the study included only a small number of donors, the genetic and exposure-history diversity represented was limited.

Here V drops 4 bases and J drops 2 bases, and the junction holds 8 bases not matched to any gene. The CDR3 runs 15 amino acids, cysteine and phenylalanine included. The only DNA kept is the CDR3, 45 bases in frame from the first base. The germline V gene specifies SQVTM as CDR1 and ANQGSEA as CDR2. Healthy HIV-negative adults with no recently reported acute infections or vaccinations were included as donors. Every donor was a Caucasian adult residing in Nashville, Tennessee, USA. CD4+ T cells were enriched through magnetic negative selection, after which naive cells were positively selected on CD45RA and the remaining negative fraction served as the memory subset. After blood collection by leukapheresis, PBMCs were isolated using Ficoll-Histopaque density gradient centrifugation and then cryopreserved in the vapor phase of liquid nitrogen. Analytical flow cytometry was used to check the purity and quantity of every magnetically sorted T cell population. From each sorted fraction, genomic DNA was isolated and quantified by UV absorbance on a Nanodrop 2000c.

This clone was picked up one time. Its antigen has not been determined. Base quality data are lacking; no much larger clone is found one base away. Using the deep immunoSEQ assay, TCR CDR3 regions were amplified from genomic DNA by multiplex PCR. Genomic DNA extracted from each cell subset was distributed evenly over all wells of several immunoSEQ 96-well plates, and each plate served as one replicate. For sorted subsets, approximately 190 ng of genomic DNA, equivalent to 25,000 to 35,000 T cell genomes, went into each replicate PCR. Purified libraries were measured with a Qubit 3.0 fluorometer, size-checked on a Bioanalyzer 2100, and measured again with the KAPA Library Quantification kit. Each immunoSEQ 96-well plate was sequenced on its own single-read 150-cycle Illumina NextSeq 550 flow cell. On the study's bioinformatics: Because the immunoSEQ output included only junctional sequences and no quality scores, the filtering could not be the same as the filtering used for full-length reads. Sequences were annotated with PyIR, a Python wrapper for IgBLAST v1.9, using IMGT germline references to assign V/J genes and CDR3. Any read was removed if the V/J assignment was weak (E-value above 1e-6), the CDR3 was missing, or the read contained stop codons, out-of-frame junctions, or ambiguous translated residues. A V3J clonotype was defined by an identical inferred V gene, J gene, and CDR3 amino acid sequence. To compute the percentage overlap between repertoires, the number of shared unique clonotypes was divided by the size of the smaller repertoire. Richness of each repertoire was evaluated using RTK rarefaction, the Chao1 estimator, and Recon v2.1 estimates of unobserved clonotypes. OLGA was used to compute generation probabilities for all TCRbeta clonotypes that the gDNA method yielded from a few donors. Held by TCRdb, this immuneACCESS table contains in-frame sequences only and omits some clones. Under half of the omission traces to an unresolved V gene where checked; the cause of the rest is unknown. V, J and clone size are those of that table, while D and trimming were read from the DNA. The sample table records some 1,400,000 clones; approximately 97% of these occur just once. The ten largest clones represent about 1% of the sample.

What was sequenced was naive CD4+ T cells sorted from blood. The sample's cell subset or site, from its label and the paper: CD45RA+ positively selected. The chain is made from TRBV29-1 and TRBJ1-5, with 7 bases in between that match TRBD1. This TCR came from a man under 40 in good health. The sequenced DNA is TGCAGCGTTGTAGGGGGCCCCGATCGCAATCAGCCCCAGCATTTT. Its protein is CSVVGGPDRNQPQHF.